This TCR beta chain was captured by sequencing in a study of T cell responses to AZD1222 COVID-19 vaccine. Per germline, CDR1 MNHNS and CDR2 SASEGT. The V and J ends lost 4 bases and 3 bases, in that order; junction bases with no gene match: 13. CDR3 length equals 17 residues. Regarding this clone: The antigen remains unidentified.

Assay used: immunoSEQ multiplex PCR; TCRdb lists only in-frame clones, some missing. The sample records about 100,000 clones, 87% being singletons. General study results and limits: Receipt of two AZD1222 doses was followed by a rise in Spike-specific TCR breadth and depth. Variant regions that are unmutated are reportedly the target of nearly half of spike-specific TCRs. Repertoires were collected only later (after the peak T cell response had occurred).

The sequence was collected from an adult in good health. J is TRBJ2-7 and V is TRBV6-1; TRBD2 agrees at 9 bases. The sequenced sample was peripheral blood, obtained on day 0 of AZD1222 vaccination. CDR3 in amino acids: CASSASLAGVIGYEQYF. Written as DNA, the CDR3 is TGTGCCAGCAGTGCGTCCTTAGCGGGAGTCATCGGCTACGAGCAGTACTTC.